This T cell receptor beta chain appears in the sequencing data of a study of cytomegalovirus exposure and HLA in healthy donors. 60 Vbeta and 13 Jbeta primers were used in PCR. The assay was immunoSEQ multiplex PCR, and TCRdb's table has in-frame clones only and misses some. The data show 160,000 or so clones, with more than 65% seen just once and about 4.3% held by the top ten. The table lists this clone with a few counts. The target antigen is unknown. Overall study results and limits: Roughly even sequencing depth across donors was the assumption behind the presence/absence analyses. For cytomegalovirus status, the classifier reportedly gave diagnoses with high specificity and sensitivity. Confirmation was obtained in vitro that a few CMV-associated chains are specific for CMV antigens. Reported findings show TCR beta sequences accurately forecast HLA-A and HLA-B alleles in most subjects.

CDR3 length: 14 residues. The V segment lost 4 bases and the J segment 8 bases; nucleotides outside the gene matches: 7. Germline CDR1 reads SGHRS; CDR2 reads YFSETQ. The genes are TRBV5-1 and TRBJ1-4; 8 bases match TRBD1. This sequence was found in a man aged 18 to 29 in good health and CMV-seropositive. Sequenced: PBMCs. CDR3 amino acids: CASSIGQGREKLFF. CDR3 coding DNA: TGCGCCAGCAGCATAGGACAGGGAAGGGAAAAACTGTTTTTT.